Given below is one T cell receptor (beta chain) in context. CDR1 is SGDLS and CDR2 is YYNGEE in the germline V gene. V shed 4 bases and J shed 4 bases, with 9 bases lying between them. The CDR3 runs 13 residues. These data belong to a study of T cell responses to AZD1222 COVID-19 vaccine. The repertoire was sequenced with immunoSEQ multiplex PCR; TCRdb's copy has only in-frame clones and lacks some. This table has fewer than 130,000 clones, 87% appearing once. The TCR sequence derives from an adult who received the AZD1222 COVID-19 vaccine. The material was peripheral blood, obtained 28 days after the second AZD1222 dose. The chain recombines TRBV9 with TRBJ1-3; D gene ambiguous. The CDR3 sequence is CASSTGGGNTIYF. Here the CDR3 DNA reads TGTGCCAGCAGCACGGGCGGAGGAAACACCATATATTTT.